This T cell receptor beta chain is drawn from a study of T cell clonotyping in hematopoietic cell transplantation. Study results and caveats: Higher Inverse Simpson Index values in graft donor and pretransplant recipient predicted broader posttransplant TCR diversity.

Trimming left V 4 bases short and J 5 bases short, with 8 bases between. CDR3 size: 12 residues. The V gene's germline CDR1 is MNHGY and CDR2 SVAAGI. In its sample, this clone was seen a few times. Its antigen remains unknown. Generated by immunoSEQ multiplex PCR, the TCRdb table keeps only in-frame clones and is missing some. This sample has roughly 7,000 clones, with about 91% found just once. This clonotype was obtained from a female patient aged 50 to 60 who had an allogeneic stem cell transplant from an unrelated donor, so the T cells may come from the graft donor. Some clones in this sample may be carry-over from other donors' samples. Here the sequenced sample was PBMCs, taken 30 days after allogeneic stem cell transplant. The chain recombines TRBV6-9 with TRBJ2-5, with a possible D match to TRBD2 (6 bases). This CDR3 is CASSFGRETQYF. In DNA, the CDR3 is TGTGCCAGCAGTTTTGGGAGGGAGACCCAGTACTTC.